This passage covers 19 T cell receptor beta chains from one sample sequenced in a study of T cells in Graves' hyperthyroidism and ophthalmopathy. Amplification targeted TCR beta CDR3 regions from RNA transcripts. When the TCR CDR3 underwent first-round RT-PCR, the HTBI primer set was used. Using its own MiXCR run on the multiplex PCR reads, TCRdb lists one record per CDR3 protein. Here the sample spans roughly 380,000 distinct CDR3 sequences, 14% being singletons. The material sequenced was blood. Receptor source: an older woman with Graves' hyperthyroidism.

This clonotype was recorded many times. V and J are TRBV24-1 and TRBJ1-5, with 7 nucleotides matching TRBD1. CDR3 length: 13 residues. CDR1 and CDR2 (germline): KGHDR, SFDVKD. After removal of 11 bases from V and 6 bases from J, the junction contained 9 bases not matched to a gene. The CDR3 sequence: CAIATGAGQPQHF. Written as DNA, the CDR3 is TGTGCCATCGCAACAGGGGCGGGTCAGCCCCAGCATTTT.

The table lists this clonotype with many counts. The CDR3, as DNA: TGTGCCAGCAGTTATAGCGGGGTGGCCTCCTACGAGCAGTACTTC. Amino acid sequence: CASSYSGVASYEQYF. The V call is TRBV27, the J call TRBJ2-7; 8 bases are shared with TRBD2. J lost 0 bases, V lost 4 bases, and 5 bases had no gene match. CDR1 is MNHEY, CDR2 SMNVEV, per germline (reference sequence). The CDR3 extends over 15 amino acids.

The chain uses TRBV24-1 and TRBJ2-7; 13 nucleotides line up with TRBD2. V lost 6 bases to trimming and J lost 5 bases; unmatched junction nucleotides: 3. CDR3 length: 14 amino acids. The germline V gene has CDR1 KGHDR and CDR2 SFDVKD. In nucleotides, the CDR3 is TGTGCCACCAGTCCGGGACTAGCGGGAAACGAGCAGTACTTC. It translates to CATSPGLAGNEQYF.

This clonotype was observed at least ten times. This sequence joins TRBV5-1 and TRBJ2-5; a weak D match, TRBD2 (5 bases). Germline V gene lookup returns CDR1 SGHRS and CDR2 YFSETQ. This CDR3 has 15 residues. Trimming pared 0 bases from V and 2 bases from J, leaving 11 bases between. CDR3 nucleotides: TGCGCCAGCAGCTTGGGAGTCGGGGATCAAGAGACCCAGTACTTC. Amino acid sequence: CASSLGVGDQETQYF.

J is TRBJ2-1 and V is TRBV6-2 or TRBV6-3, with D perhaps given as TRBD1 or TRBD2 (6 bases each). This CDR3 comprises 15 residues. Trimming pared 5 bases from V and 2 bases from J, leaving 13 bases between. Germline V gene lookup returns CDR1 MNHEY and CDR2 SVGEGT. CDR3 nucleotides: TGTGCCAGCAGTAGCTCGGGGGCTCCCTACAATGAGCAGTTCTTC. It yields the protein CASSSSGAPYNEQFF.

This clonotype was picked up many times. The chain carries TRBV30 and TRBJ2-3; possibly TRBD1 for D (6 bases). The CDR3 runs 14 residues. V was cut by 4 bases and J by 8 bases, with 19 bases left in between. The germline V gene has CDR1 GTSNPN and CDR2 SVGIG (reference sequence). DNA for the CDR3: TGTGCCTGGAACAAGGGGGATATCTGGGGTACGCAGTATTTT. Encoded protein: CAWNKGDIWGTQYF.

The chain links TRBV24-1 to TRBJ1-2; no clear D. CDR1 and CDR2 from the germline V gene are KGHDR and SFDVKD. This CDR3 has 13 amino acids. Trimming cost V 4 bases and J 4 bases, with 9 bases left between them. CDR3 in amino acids: CATSESGIYGYTF. The CDR3 DNA is TGTGCCACCAGTGAATCGGGGATCTATGGCTACACCTTC.

This clonotype was recorded at least ten times. This rearrangement joins TRBV20-1 to TRBJ1-1; unclear D gene. Between the trimmed V and J ends, which lost 3 bases and 1 base, there was a span of 15 bases. Germline V gene data show CDR1 as DFQATT and CDR2 as SNEGSKA (reference sequence). This CDR3 spans 15 amino acids. CDR3 coding DNA: TGCAGTGCTAGTGATACGGTTTGGTCGAACACTGAAGCTTTCTTT. Amino acids: CSASDTVWSNTEAFF.

There are many counts of this clonotype. V and J are TRBV6-5 and TRBJ1-1; D ambiguous. Germline V gene sequence: CDR1 MNHEY, CDR2 SVGAGI. CDR3 length: 15 amino acids. Trimming stripped 2 bases from V and 0 bases from J, with 10 bases between. DNA of the CDR3: TGTGCCAGCAGTTACAGAGGACTCATGAACACTGAAGCTTTCTTT. As protein: CASSYRGLMNTEAFF.

This clonotype was seen only a few times. With a much larger clone just one base away, this may be a read error. The rearrangement uses TRBV30 and TRBJ1-1, with D hard to call. The CDR3 runs 13 residues. Germline CDR1 and CDR2: GTSNPN and SVGIG (reference sequence). CDR3 sequence (DNA): TGTGCCTGGAGTTTTATGATGAACACTGAAGCTTCCTTT. Translating it yields CAWSFMMNTEASF.

V is TRBV11-2 and J is TRBJ2-5, with D possibly called TRBD1 or TRBD2 (5 bases each). Deletions cut 0 bases from V and 4 bases from J, with 9 bases between. Germline V gene lookup returns CDR1 SGHAT and CDR2 FQNNGV. The CDR3 consists of 14 residues. The CDR3 DNA sequence: TGTGCCAGCAGCTTAGACCCGGGGACAGAGACCCAGTACTTC. Its protein is CASSLDPGTETQYF.

This clonotype occurred a few times. The chain carries TRBV5-1 and TRBJ2-1, with 11 bases aligning to TRBD2. Germline lookup yields CDR1 SGHRS and CDR2 YFSETQ. Losses at the gene ends were 0 bases for V and 9 bases for J; bases not matched to a gene: 11. CDR3 length: 17 amino acids. CDR3 loop: CASSLGGSGRAVLEQFF. DNA for the CDR3: TGCGCCAGCAGCTTGGGGGGTAGCGGGAGGGCCGTCCTTGAGCAGTTCTTC. Filled out from reference TRBV5-1 and TRBJ2-1, the complete variable domain reads KAGVTQTPRYLIKTRGQQVTLSCSPISGHRSVSWYQQTPGQGLQFLFEYFSETQRNKGNFPGRFSGRQFSNSRSEMNVSTLELGDSALYLCASSLGGSGRAVLEQFFGPGTRLTVL.

In its sample, this clonotype was seen many times. CDR3 protein: CSARSISGTGGLYEQYF. In nucleotides, the CDR3 is TGCAGTGCTAGATCGATCTCCGGGACAGGGGGGCTCTACGAGCAGTACTTC. V gene TRBV20-1 combines with J gene TRBJ2-7; TRBD1 matches at 11 bases. CDR1 and CDR2 (germline): DFQATT, SNEGSKA (reference sequence). The V segment lost 2 bases and the J segment 3 bases; nucleotides outside the gene matches: 12. The CDR3 extends over 17 amino acids.

This clonotype has at least ten counts. The rearrangement links TRBV3-1 to TRBJ2-5; D might be TRBD1 or TRBD2, each matching 5 bases. V was shortened by 4 bases and J by 3 bases, with 12 bases between the two germline ends. Germline assignment: CDR1 LGHDT and CDR2 YNNKEL (reference sequence). CDR3 length equals 14 residues. CDR3 nucleotide sequence: TGTGCCAGCAGCCCTCGGGGCAGAGAAGAGACCCAGTACTTC. Translated, it gives CASSPRGREETQYF.

This clonotype was recorded at least ten times. The genes are TRBV18 and TRBJ2-2; D is perhaps TRBD1 or TRBD2 (5 bases each). The germline V and J ends were trimmed by 5 bases and 7 bases, with 11 bases remaining between them. From germline, CDR1 is KGHSH and CDR2 LQKENI. There are 13 residues in the CDR3. The CDR3 reads CASSGTSDGELFF. DNA for the CDR3: TGTGCCAGCTCAGGGACCAGCGACGGGGAGCTGTTTTTT.

This clonotype came up many times. J is TRBJ1-2 and V is TRBV5-1; a weak D match, TRBD1 (6 bases). Germline V gene sequence: CDR1 SGHRS, CDR2 YFSETQ. Trimming took off 4 bases at V and 4 bases at J, with 17 bases between the two ends. The CDR3 loop spans 15 amino acids. The CDR3 DNA reads as TGCGCCAGCAGCGTGGCAACCGGGACAACCTATGGCTACACCTTC. Protein sequence: CASSVATGTTYGYTF.

This clonotype was found a few times. The J gene is TRBJ2-5, the V gene TRBV27, with D perhaps matching TRBD1 (5 bases). V dropped 4 bases and J dropped 3 bases, with 12 bases sitting between them. Germline assignment: CDR1 MNHEY and CDR2 SMNVEV (reference sequence). This CDR3 has 14 residues. The CDR3 DNA sequence: TGTGCCAGCAGTTCGTGGCGCAGGGAAGAGACCCAGTACTTC. Protein sequence: CASSSWRREETQYF.

The chain carries TRBV4-1 and TRBJ2-3; D uncertain. The CDR3 is made up of 14 amino acids. V was pared by 1 base and J by 1 base, with 6 bases between. Per the germline V gene, CDR1 is MGHRA and CDR2 is YSYEKL. CDR3 region: CASSQVAGTDTQYF. The CDR3 coding sequence is TGCGCCAGCAGCCAAGTAGCAGGCACAGATACGCAGTATTTT.

This chain joins TRBV4-1 and TRBJ2-1, with a possible D match to TRBD2 (6 bases). The CDR3 is made up of 14 amino acids. Germline values: CDR1 MGHRA, CDR2 YSYEKL. Trimming cost V 1 base and J 6 bases, with 10 bases left between them. The CDR3 coding sequence is TGCGCCAGCAGCCAAGGTGGTAGCGGCAATGAGCAGTTCTTC. This sequence encodes CASSQGGSGNEQFF.